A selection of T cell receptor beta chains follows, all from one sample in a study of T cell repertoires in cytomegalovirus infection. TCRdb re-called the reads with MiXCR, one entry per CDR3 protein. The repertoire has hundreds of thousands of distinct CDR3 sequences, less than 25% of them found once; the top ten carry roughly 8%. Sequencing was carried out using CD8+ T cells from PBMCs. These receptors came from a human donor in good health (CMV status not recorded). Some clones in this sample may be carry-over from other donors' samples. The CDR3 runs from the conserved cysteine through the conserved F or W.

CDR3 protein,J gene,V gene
CASSSERAAYGYTF,TRBJ1-2,TRBV7-2
CASSVGINYGYTF,TRBJ1-2,TRBV6-8
CASSFQNRGRSYNEQFF,TRBJ2-1,TRBV7-6
CASSLTGFEAFF,TRBJ1-1,TRBV14
CASSERGQGVYNEQFF,TRBJ2-1,TRBV11-3
CASSPGGASLGLDEQFF,TRBJ2-1,TRBV25-1
CSVEWAGVNTEAFF,TRBJ1-1,TRBV29-1
CSARNYKGPGNTIYF,TRBJ1-3,TRBV20-1
CASSLGAFPYNEQFF,TRBJ2-1,TRBV7-9
CASSMTGMNTEAFF,TRBJ1-1,TRBV4-2
CSVAGQRHVGYTF,TRBJ1-2,TRBV29-1
CASSYIDRTEAFF,TRBJ1-1,TRBV11-2
CASSSPPGRPNTGELFF,TRBJ2-2,TRBV27
CASSRSGTSNTGELFF,TRBJ2-2,TRBV7-7
CASSLVTGCLYEQYF,TRBJ2-7,TRBV7-6
CASSFSTGRNTEAFF,TRBJ1-1,TRBV7-9
CSGGDSPMNTEAFF,TRBJ1-1,TRBV29-1
CSVGSRDGSEQYF,TRBJ2-7,TRBV29-1
CASSLWGILYNEQFF,TRBJ2-1,TRBV28
CASSSDRLAGGRYNEQFF,TRBJ2-1,TRBV28
CASSPRSSGGQVNEQFF,TRBJ2-1,TRBV6-5
CASSSKPSGGRSSYNEQFF,TRBJ2-1,TRBV7-3
CASSFGRSSYNEQFF,TRBJ2-1,TRBV7-8
CSAGSRQNYGYTF,TRBJ1-2,TRBV20-1
CATSDPRQGSYQETQYF,TRBJ2-5,TRBV24-1
CSARDETDVYGYTF,TRBJ1-2,TRBV20-1
CASIGGNQPQHF,TRBJ1-5,TRBV2
CASSEVRGPYEQYF,TRBJ2-7,TRBV25-1
CASSYAGVEQYF,TRBJ2-7,TRBV12-3/TRBV12-4
CASSTTETGTSPYNSPLHF,TRBJ1-6,TRBV7-6
CASSLDRLAGTTYEQYF,TRBJ2-7,TRBV7-6
CASRGWDGELFF,TRBJ2-2,TRBV9
CSARGEPDTGELFF,TRBJ2-2,TRBV20-1
CASSDGGSAEAFF,TRBJ1-1,TRBV11-3
CASSPRFGGETQYF,TRBJ2-5,TRBV7-6
CASTMAGSETQYF,TRBJ2-5,TRBV6-5
CASTASSYNEQFF,TRBJ2-1,TRBV27
CTSSLKPASTDTQYF,TRBJ2-3,TRBV7-3
CASSLIGTDPFYGYTF,TRBJ1-2,TRBV7-2
CAISEYHQDGQETQYF,TRBJ2-5,TRBV10-3
CASSSRVGSYNEQFF,TRBJ2-1,TRBV7-2
CSANPGTQGTIFYGGYTF,TRBJ1-2,TRBV20-1
CASSPSGQGYGYTF,TRBJ1-2,TRBV7-8